This TCR beta chain was sequenced in a study of radiation and T cells in renal cell carcinoma. The overall study: Nephrectomy followed 15 Gy stereotactic body radiation by 4 weeks. Findings of the study overall: Top tumor clonotypes rose in blood 2 weeks post-radiation, then contracted. No pretreatment tumor biopsies were available for baseline clonotypes.

As regards this clone: Its cognate antigen is unknown.

The time point here: blood 2 weeks post-SBRT. Described treatment: 15 Gy SBRT to primary tumor, nephrectomy 4 weeks later. Here immunoSEQ multiplex PCR was the method, and the copy in TCRdb shows in-frame clones only, minus some. The table has some 75,000 clones, 82% seen once; the top ten hold approximately 6%. The germline V gene encodes CDR1 SGHTS and CDR2 YDEGEE. V lost 4 bases, J lost 11 bases, and 9 bases stayed unmatched. CDR3 size: 14 residues. Material: blood, obtained from a patient whose treatment included radiotherapy and nephrectomy. The chain employs TRBV5-8 and TRBJ1-5, with 10 bases lining up with TRBD1. The sequence was obtained from a man aged 55 to 70 with renal cell carcinoma. For the CDR3, the DNA is TGTGCCAGCAGCGAGGGACAGGGGAGGGGGGCCCAGCATTTT. It is translated as CASSEGQGRGAQHF.